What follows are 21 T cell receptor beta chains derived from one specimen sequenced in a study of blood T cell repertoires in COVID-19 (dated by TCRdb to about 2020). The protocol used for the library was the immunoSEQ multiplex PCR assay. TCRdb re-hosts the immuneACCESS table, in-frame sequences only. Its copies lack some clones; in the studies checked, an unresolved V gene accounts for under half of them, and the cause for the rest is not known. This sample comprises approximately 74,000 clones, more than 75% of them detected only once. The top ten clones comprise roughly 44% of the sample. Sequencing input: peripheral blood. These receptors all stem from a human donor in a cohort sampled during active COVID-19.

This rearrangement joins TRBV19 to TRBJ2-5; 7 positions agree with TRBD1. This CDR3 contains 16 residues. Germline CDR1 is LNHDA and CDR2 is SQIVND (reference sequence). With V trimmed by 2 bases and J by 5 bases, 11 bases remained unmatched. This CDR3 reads CASSIIDRGRMETQYF. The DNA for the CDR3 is TGTGCCAGTAGTATAATCGATAGGGGGCGAATGGAGACCCAGTACTTC.

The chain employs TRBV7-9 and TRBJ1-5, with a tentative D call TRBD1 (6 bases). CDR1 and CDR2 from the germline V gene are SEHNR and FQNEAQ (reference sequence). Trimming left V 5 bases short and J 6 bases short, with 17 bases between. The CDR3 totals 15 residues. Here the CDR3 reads CASSGPGGAGQPQHF. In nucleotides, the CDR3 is TGTGCCAGCAGCGGACCGGGGGGGGCCGGTCAGCCCCAGCATTTT.

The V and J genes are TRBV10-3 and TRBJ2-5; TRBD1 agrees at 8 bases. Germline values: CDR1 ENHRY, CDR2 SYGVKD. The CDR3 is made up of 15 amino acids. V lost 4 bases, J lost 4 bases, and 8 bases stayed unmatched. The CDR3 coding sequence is TGTGCCATCAGTGCCGCTACCGGGACAGGAGAGACCCAGTACTTC. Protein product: CAISAATGTGETQYF.

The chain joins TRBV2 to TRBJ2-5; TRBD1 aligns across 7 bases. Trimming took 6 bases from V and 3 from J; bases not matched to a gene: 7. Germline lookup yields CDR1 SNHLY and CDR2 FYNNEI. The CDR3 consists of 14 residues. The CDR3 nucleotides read TGTGCCAGCAGGGCCGGGACAGTTGAAGAGACCCAGTACTTC. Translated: CASRAGTVEETQYF.

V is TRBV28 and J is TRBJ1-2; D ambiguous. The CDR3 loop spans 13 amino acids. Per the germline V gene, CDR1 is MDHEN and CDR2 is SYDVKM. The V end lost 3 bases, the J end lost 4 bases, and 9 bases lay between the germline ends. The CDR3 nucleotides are TGTGCCAGCAGTTTCGGAGGCAGCTATGGCTACACCTTC. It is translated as CASSFGGSYGYTF.

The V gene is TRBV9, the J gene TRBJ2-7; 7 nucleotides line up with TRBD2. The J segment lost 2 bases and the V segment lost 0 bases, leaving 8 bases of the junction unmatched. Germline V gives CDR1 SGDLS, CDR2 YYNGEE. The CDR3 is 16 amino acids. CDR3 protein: CASSVEGSSGTYEQYF. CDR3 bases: TGTGCCAGCAGCGTAGAAGGGTCTAGCGGTACCTACGAGCAGTACTTC.

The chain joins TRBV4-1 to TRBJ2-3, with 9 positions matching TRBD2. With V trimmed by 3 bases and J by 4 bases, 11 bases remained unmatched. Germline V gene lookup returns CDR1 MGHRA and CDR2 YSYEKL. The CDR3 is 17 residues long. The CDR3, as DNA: TGCGCCAGCAGCCAGTGGGGGGGTAGCGGGAGTGCAGATACGCAGTATTTT. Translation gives CASSQWGGSGSADTQYF.

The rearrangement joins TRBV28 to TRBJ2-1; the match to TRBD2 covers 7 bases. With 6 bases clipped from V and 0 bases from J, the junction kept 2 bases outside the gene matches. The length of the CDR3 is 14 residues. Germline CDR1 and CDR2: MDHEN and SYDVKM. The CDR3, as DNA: TGTGCCAGCAGGAGCGGGGTCTCCTACAATGAGCAGTTCTTC. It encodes CASRSGVSYNEQFF.

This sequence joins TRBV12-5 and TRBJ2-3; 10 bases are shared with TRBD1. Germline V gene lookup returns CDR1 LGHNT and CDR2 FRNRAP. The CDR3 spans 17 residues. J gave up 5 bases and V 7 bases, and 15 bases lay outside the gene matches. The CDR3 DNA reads TGTGCTAGTGTTTCGTCTCGACAGGGGGCCTGGGTAGATACGCAGTATTTT. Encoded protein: CASVSSRQGAWVDTQYF.

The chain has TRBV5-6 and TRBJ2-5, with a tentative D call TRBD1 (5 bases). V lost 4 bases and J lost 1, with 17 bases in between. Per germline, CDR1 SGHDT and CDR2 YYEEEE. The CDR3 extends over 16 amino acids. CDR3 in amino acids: CASSLDSGRFQETQYF. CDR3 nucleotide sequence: TGTGCCAGCAGCCTCGACAGTGGACGATTCCAAGAGACCCAGTACTTC.

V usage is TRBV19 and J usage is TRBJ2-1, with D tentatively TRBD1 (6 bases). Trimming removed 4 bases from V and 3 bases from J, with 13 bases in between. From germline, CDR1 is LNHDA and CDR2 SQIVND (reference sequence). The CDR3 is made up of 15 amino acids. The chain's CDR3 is CASSKSQGFYNEQFF. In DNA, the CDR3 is TGTGCCAGTAGTAAATCACAGGGTTTCTACAATGAGCAGTTCTTC.

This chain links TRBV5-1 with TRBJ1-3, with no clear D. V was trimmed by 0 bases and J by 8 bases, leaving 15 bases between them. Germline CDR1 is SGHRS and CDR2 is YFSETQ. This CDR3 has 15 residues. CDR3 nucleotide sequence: TGCGCCAGCAGCTTGGATACAGCCTTCCCCGACACCATATATTTT. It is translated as CASSLDTAFPDTIYF.

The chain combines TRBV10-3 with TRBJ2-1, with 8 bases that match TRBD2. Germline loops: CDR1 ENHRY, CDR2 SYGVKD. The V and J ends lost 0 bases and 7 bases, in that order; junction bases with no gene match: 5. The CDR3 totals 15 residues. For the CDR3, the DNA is TGTGCCATCAGTGAGTCAGGGCGGGAGGCTAATGAGCAGTTCTTC. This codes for CAISESGREANEQFF.

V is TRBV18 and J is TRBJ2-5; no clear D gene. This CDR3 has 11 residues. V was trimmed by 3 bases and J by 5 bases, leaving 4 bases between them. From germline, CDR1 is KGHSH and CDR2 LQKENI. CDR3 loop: CASSPSETQYF. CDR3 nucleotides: TGTGCCAGCTCACCCAGTGAGACCCAGTACTTC.

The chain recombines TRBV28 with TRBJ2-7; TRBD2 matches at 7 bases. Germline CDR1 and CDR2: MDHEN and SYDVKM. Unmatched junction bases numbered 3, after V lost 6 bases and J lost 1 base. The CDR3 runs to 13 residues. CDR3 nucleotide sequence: TGTGCCAGCAGAGGGACTACGTCCTACGAGCAGTACTTC. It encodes CASRGTTSYEQYF.

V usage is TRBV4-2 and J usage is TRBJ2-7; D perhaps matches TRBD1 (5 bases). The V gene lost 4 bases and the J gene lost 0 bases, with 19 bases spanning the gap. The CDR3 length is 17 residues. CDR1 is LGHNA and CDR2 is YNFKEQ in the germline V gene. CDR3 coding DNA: TGTGCCAGCAGCCCGTTCTGGGGCACCTCGAGCTCCTACGAGCAGTACTTC. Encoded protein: CASSPFWGTSSSYEQYF.

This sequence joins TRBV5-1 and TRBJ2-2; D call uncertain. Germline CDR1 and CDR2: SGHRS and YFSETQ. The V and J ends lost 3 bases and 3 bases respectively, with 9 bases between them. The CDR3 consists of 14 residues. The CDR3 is CASSSRLDTGELFF. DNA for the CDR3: TGCGCCAGCAGCTCGCGACTTGACACCGGGGAGCTGTTTTTT. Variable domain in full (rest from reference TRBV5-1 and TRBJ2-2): KAGVTQTPRYLIKTRGQQVTLSCSPISGHRSVSWYQQTPGQGLQFLFEYFSETQRNKGNFPGRFSGRQFSNSRSEMNVSTLELGDSALYLCASSSRLDTGELFFGEGSRLTVL.

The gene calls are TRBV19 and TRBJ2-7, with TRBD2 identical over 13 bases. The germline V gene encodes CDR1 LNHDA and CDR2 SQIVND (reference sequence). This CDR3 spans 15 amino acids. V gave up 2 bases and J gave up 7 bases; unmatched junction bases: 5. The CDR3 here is CASSIWTSGSGEQYF. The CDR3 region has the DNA TGTGCCAGTAGTATATGGACTAGCGGGAGTGGAGAGCAGTACTTC.

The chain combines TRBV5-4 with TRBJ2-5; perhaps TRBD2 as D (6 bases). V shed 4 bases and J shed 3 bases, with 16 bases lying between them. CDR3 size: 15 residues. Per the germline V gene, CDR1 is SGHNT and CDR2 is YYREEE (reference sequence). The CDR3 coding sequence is TGTGCCAGCAGCGTCGAGGCGGGGCTAAAAGAGACCCAGTACTTC. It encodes CASSVEAGLKETQYF.

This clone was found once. Here the CDR3 DNA reads TGTGCCAGCAGCCAAGACAGGGCTCAGCCCCAGCATTTT. It encodes CASSQDRAQPQHF. The chain carries TRBV3-1 (or the pseudogene TRBV3-2) and TRBJ1-5; D is perhaps TRBD1 (5 bases). The germline gives CDR1 LGHDT, CDR2 YNNKEL (reference sequence). The CDR3 is 13 residues long. V was trimmed by 0 bases and J by 6 bases, leaving 6 bases between them.

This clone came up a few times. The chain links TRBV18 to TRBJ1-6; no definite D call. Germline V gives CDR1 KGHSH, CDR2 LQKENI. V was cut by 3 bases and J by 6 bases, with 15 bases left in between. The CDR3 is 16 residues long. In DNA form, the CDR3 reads TGTGCCAGCTCACCTCCGCTCGGGAGCTCTAATTCACCCCTCCACTTT. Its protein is CASSPPLGSSNSPLHF.